What follows is one TCR beta chain and its context. The data are from a study of molecular identifiers for immune sequencing clone quantification. Trimming removed 2 bases from V and 0 bases from J; junction bases left unmatched: 7. Germline V gene data show CDR1 as MNHEY and CDR2 as SVGAGI. CDR3 size: 17 residues. Via MiXCR, TCRdb re-called the PCR reads, giving one row per CDR3 protein. The table shows 97,000 or so distinct CDR3 sequences, with about 35% occurring only once. The J gene is TRBJ2-5, the V gene TRBV6-5, with 9 nucleotides matching TRBD2. The sequence came from a human donor in good health. Some libraries in this study had Jurkat cell RNA spiked in. Sequencing was carried out using naive CD8+ T cells from blood, with Jurkat cell RNA spiked in. The subset here: FACS-sorted CD8+CD4-CCR7+CD45RA+ naive T cells. The CDR3 reads CASSYGLAGRYQETQYF. Written as DNA, the CDR3 is TGTGCCAGCAGTTACGGCCTAGCGGGGAGGTACCAAGAGACCCAGTACTTC.